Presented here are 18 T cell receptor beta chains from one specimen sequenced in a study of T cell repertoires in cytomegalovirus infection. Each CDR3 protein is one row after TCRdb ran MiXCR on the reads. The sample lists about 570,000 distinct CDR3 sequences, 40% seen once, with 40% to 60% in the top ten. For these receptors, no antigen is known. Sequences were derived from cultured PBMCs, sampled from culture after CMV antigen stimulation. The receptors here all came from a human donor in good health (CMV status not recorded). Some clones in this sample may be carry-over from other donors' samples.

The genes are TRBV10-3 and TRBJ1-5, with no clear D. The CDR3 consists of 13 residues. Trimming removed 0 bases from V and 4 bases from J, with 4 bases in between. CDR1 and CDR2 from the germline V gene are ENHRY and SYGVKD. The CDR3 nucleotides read TGTGCCATCAGTGAGTCTAGGAATCAGCCCCAGCATTTT. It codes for CAISESRNQPQHF.

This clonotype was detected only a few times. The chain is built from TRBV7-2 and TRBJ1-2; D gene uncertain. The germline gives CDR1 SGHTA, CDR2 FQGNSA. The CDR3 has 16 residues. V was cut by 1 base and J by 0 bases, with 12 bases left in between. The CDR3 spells CASSLGRLRTNYGYTF. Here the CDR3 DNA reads TGTGCCAGCAGCTTAGGAAGGCTCAGGACTAACTATGGCTACACCTTC.

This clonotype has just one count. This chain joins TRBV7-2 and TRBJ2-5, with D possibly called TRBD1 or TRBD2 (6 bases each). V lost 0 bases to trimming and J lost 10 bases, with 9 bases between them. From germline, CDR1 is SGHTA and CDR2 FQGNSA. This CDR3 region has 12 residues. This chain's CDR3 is CASSLAGGYQYF. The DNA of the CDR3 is TGTGCCAGCAGCTTAGCGGGGGGCTACCAGTACTTC. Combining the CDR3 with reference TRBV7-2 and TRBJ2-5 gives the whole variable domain GAGVSQSPSNKVTEKGKDVELRCDPISGHTALYWYRQSLGQGLEFLIYFQGNSAPDKSGLPSDRFSAERTGGSVSTLTIQRTQQEDSAVYLCASSLAGGYQYFGPGTRLLVL.

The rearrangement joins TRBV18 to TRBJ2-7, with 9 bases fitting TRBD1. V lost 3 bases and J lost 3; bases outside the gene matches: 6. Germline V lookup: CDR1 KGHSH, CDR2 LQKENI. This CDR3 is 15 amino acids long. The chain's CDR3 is CASSPGQGGIYEQYF. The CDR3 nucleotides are TGTGCCAGCTCACCGGGACAGGGCGGGATCTACGAGCAGTACTTC. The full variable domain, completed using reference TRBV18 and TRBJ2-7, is NAGVMQNPRHLVRRRGQEARLRCSPMKGHSHVYWYRQLPEEGLKFMVYLQKENIIDESGMPKERFSAEFPKEGPSILRIQQVVRGDSAAYFCASSPGQGGIYEQYFGPGTRLTVT.

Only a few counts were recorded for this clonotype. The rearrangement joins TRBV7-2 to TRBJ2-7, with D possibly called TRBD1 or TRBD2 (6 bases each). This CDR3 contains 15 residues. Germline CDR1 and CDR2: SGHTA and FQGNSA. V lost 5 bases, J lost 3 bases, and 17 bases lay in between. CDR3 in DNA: TGTGCCAGCAGCCCACAAGCCGGGGGCTTCTACGAGCAGTACTTC. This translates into CASSPQAGGFYEQYF.

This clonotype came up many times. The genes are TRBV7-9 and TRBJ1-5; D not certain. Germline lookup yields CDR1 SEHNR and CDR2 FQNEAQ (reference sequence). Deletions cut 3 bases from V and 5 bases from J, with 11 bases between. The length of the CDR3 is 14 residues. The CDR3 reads CASSFPKRHQPQHF. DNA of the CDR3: TGTGCCAGCAGCTTCCCCAAGAGGCATCAGCCCCAGCATTTT.

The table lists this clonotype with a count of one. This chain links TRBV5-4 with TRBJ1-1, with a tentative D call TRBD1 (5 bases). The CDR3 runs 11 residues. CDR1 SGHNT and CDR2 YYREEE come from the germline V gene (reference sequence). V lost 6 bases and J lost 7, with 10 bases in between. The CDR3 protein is CASILGGEAFF. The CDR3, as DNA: TGTGCCAGCATCCTGGGGGGTGAAGCTTTCTTT.

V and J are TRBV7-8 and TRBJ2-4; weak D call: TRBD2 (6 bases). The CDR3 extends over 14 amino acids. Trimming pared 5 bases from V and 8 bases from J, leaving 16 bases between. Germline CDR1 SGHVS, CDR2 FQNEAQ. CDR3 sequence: CASSPGRDRDIQYF. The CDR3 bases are TGTGCCAGCAGCCCGGGGCGGGATAGGGACATTCAGTACTTC.

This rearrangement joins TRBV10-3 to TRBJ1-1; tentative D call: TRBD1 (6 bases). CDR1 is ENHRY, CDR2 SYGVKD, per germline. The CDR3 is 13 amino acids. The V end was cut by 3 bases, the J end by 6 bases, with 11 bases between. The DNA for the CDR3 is TGTGCCATCAGTGAAGGCAGGGGCGCTGAAGCTTTCTTT. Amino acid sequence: CAISEGRGAEAFF.

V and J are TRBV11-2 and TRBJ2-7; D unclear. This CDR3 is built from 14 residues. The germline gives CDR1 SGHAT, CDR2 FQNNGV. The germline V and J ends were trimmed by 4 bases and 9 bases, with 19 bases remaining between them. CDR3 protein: CASSSSRLPAMQYF. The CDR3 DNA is TGTGCCAGCAGCTCATCCAGGTTACCGGCTATGCAGTACTTC.

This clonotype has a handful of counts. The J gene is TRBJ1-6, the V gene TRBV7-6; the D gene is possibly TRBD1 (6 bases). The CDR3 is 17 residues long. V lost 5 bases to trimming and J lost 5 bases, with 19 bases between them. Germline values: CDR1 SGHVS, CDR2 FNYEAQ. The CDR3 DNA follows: TGTGCCAGCAGCCCCCCTGGGTCCGGGACAAATAATTCACCCCTCCACTTT. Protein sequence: CASSPPGSGTNNSPLHF.

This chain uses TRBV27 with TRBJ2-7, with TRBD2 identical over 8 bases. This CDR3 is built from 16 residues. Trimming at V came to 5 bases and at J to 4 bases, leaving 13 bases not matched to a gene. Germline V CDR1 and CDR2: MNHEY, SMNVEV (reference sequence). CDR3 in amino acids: CASSPTAGSGVYEQYF. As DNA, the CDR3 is TGTGCCAGCAGTCCTACGGCGGGTAGCGGGGTATACGAGCAGTACTTC.

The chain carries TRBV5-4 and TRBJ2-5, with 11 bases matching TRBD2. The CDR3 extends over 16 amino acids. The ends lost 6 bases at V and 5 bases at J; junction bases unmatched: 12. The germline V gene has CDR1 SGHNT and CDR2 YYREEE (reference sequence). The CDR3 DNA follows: TGTGCCAGCACGGAGGGGTCTAGCGGGAGGTGGGAGACCCAGTACTTC. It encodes CASTEGSSGRWETQYF.

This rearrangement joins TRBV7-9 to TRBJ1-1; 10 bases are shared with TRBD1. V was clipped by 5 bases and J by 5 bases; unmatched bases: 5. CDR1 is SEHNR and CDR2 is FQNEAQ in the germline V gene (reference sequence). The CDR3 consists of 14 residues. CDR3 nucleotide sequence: TGTGCCAGCAGCAAGACAGGGGGCGGGACTGAAGCTTTCTTT. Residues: CASSKTGGGTEAFF.

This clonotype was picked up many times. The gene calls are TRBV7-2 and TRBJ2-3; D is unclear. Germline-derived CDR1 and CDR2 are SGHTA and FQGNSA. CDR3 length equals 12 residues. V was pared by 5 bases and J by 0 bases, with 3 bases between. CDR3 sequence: CASSASTDTQYF. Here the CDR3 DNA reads TGTGCCAGCAGCGCCAGCACAGATACGCAGTATTTT.

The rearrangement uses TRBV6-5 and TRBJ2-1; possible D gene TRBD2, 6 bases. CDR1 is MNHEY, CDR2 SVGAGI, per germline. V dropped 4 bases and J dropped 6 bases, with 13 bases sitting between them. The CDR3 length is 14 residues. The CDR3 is CASSFRREVNEQFF. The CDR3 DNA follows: TGTGCCAGCAGTTTCCGGCGGGAAGTCAATGAGCAGTTCTTC.

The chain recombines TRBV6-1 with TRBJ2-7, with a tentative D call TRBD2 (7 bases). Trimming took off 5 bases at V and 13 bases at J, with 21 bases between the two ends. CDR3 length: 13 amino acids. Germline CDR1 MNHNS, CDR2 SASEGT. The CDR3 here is CASSSGGGGAEYF. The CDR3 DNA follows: TGTGCCAGCAGTAGTGGGGGGGGGGGGGCGGAATACTTC.

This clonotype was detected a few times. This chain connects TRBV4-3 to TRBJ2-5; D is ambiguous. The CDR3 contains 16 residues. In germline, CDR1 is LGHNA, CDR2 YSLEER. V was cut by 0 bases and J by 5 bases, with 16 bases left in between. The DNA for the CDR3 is TGCGCCAGCAGCCAAGAAGGCAGTTTCGGTGGTGAGACCCAGTACTTC. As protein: CASSQEGSFGGETQYF.